This T cell receptor beta chain is from a study of cytomegalovirus exposure and HLA in healthy donors. General observations from the study: In a later analysis, several top co-occurrence clusters appeared linked to parvovirus B19, influenza, CMV and Epstein-Barr virus. Productive status was seen about 90% or about 30% of the time for most TCR beta V segments in an earlier analysis. As a later analysis revealed, most CMV-associated TCR beta chains appeared HLA-restricted. Roughly uniform sequencing depth across donors was assumed, possibly incorrectly.

Vbeta (60) and Jbeta (13) primers were used in the PCR. TCRdb keeps only in-frame clones here, not all; method: immunoSEQ multiplex PCR. The top ten clones hold 3% to 4.5% of a sample with about 100,000 clones, around 80% of them seen once. There are 14 residues in the CDR3. Germline V gene lookup returns CDR1 SEHNR and CDR2 FQNEAQ (reference sequence). Trimming removed 2 bases from V and 4 bases from J, with 12 bases in between. Worth noting for this clone: What it recognizes is unknown.

The sequenced material came from PBMCs. This sequence joins TRBV7-9 and TRBJ2-7; tentative D call: TRBD2 (5 bases). This clonotype was obtained from a woman between 45 and 60 years old in good health and CMV-seropositive. The chain's CDR3 is CASSLFSVGYEQYF. The CDR3 region has the DNA TGTGCCAGCAGCTTATTTAGCGTTGGATACGAGCAGTACTTC.